This entry is about one T cell receptor beta chain. The sample is drawn from a study of blood T cell repertoires in COVID-19. Assay used: immunoSEQ multiplex PCR; TCRdb lists only in-frame clones, some missing. This sample yields around 150,000 clones, of which less than 85% are seen a single time; under 4% belongs to the top ten. Deletions cut 4 bases from V and 7 bases from J, with 11 bases between. This CDR3 is built from 14 residues. Germline V gene data show CDR1 as SGHTA and CDR2 as FQGNSA. This receptor was identified in a human donor with acute or convalescent COVID-19. The donor label of this sample is uncertain. The gene calls are TRBV7-2 and TRBJ1-6, with a weak D call TRBD1 (6 bases). Source material: peripheral blood. In DNA, the CDR3 is TGTGCCAGCAGCTCGCGGACAGAGAATTCACCCCTCCACTTT. It translates to CASSSRTENSPLHF.